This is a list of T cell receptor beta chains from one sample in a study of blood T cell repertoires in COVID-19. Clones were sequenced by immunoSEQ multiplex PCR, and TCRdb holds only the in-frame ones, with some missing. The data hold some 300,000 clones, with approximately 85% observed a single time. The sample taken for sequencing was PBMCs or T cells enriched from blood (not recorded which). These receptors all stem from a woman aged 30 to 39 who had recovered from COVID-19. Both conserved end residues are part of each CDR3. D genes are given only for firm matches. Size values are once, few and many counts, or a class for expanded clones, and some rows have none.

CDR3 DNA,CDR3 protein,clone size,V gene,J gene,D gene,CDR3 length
TGTGCCAGCAGTTCCGACAGGACGACGGACGAGCAGTACTTC,CASSSDRTTDEQYF,.,TRBV28,TRBJ2-7,.,14
TGTGCCACCAGTGACACCCGACAGGGGAGTGCTCAGCCCCAGCATTTT,CATSDTRQGSAQPQHF,.,TRBV24-1,TRBJ1-5,TRBD1,16
TGCGCCAGCAGCCCGAACCGGGACAGGGGGCGAGAGCAGTACTTC,CASSPNRDRGREQYF,.,TRBV4-1,TRBJ2-7,TRBD1,15
TGTGCCAGCAGCTTAAAAAGTTCAGGGTTACCCCTCCACTTT,CASSLKSSGLPLHF,.,TRBV7-2,TRBJ1-6,.,14
TGTGCCACCAGCAGAGGGGACTGGAGCTCTGGAAACACCATATATTTT,CATSRGDWSSGNTIYF,.,TRBV15,TRBJ1-3,.,16
TGTGCCAGCAGCCAGGGGGTAATAGGCGAGCAGTACTTC,CASSQGVIGEQYF,.,TRBV6-5,TRBJ2-7,TRBD1,13
TGTGCCAGCAGTAAACATCGCGGACTAGCGGGGAACTACGAGCAGTACTTC,CASSKHRGLAGNYEQYF,.,TRBV6-2/TRBV6-3,TRBJ2-7,TRBD2,17
TGTGCCAGCAGCTTAGAACCGGGACAGGGGCATAACTATGGCTACACCTTC,CASSLEPGQGHNYGYTF,.,TRBV7-6,TRBJ1-2,TRBD1,17
TGTGCCAGCAGCCCTCAAGTTGAGGTTTCCATGTCACAAGATACGCAGTATTTT,CASSPQVEVSMSQDTQYF,.,TRBV7-6,TRBJ2-3,.,18
TGTGCCAGCAGCTTAAATTCACAGGTCAATCAGCCCCAGCATTTT,CASSLNSQVNQPQHF,few,TRBV7-2,TRBJ1-5,.,15
TGTGCCAGCAGCCAAAACAGGATAGTGCAGTTCTTC,CASSQNRIVQFF,.,TRBV6-2/TRBV6-3,TRBJ2-1,.,12
TGTGCCAGCAGTGTGGACAGGTTGACAGATACGCAGTATTTT,CASSVDRLTDTQYF,.,TRBV25-1,TRBJ2-3,TRBD1,14
TGTGCCAGCAGCCTAGTCGTAACCGGGGAGCTGTTTTTT,CASSLVVTGELFF,.,TRBV5-6,TRBJ2-2,.,13
TGTGCCAGTAGTCCGGGACTAGCTTCAGATGAGCAGTACTTC,CASSPGLASDEQYF,.,TRBV19,TRBJ2-7,TRBD2,14
TGTGCCAGCAGTTTGGACAGGGTCTGGGAGCAGTTCTTC,CASSLDRVWEQFF,once,TRBV28,TRBJ2-1,TRBD1,13
TGTGCCAGCAGCGTAGGAGGCGGTAGTGGTCAGCCCCAGCATTTT,CASSVGGGSGQPQHF,.,TRBV9,TRBJ1-5,.,15
TGTGCCAGCAGCCACCGCATCGGTGTGAACACTGAAGCTTTCTTT,CASSHRIGVNTEAFF,.,TRBV3-1/TRBV3-2,TRBJ1-1,.,15
TGTGCCAGCAGCTTAAGAAGCAGGGTAGAATCACCCCTCCACTTT,CASSLRSRVESPLHF,.,TRBV7-2,TRBJ1-6,.,15
TGCGCCAGCGGTGGAGGTGGGAGGAGGGAAGAGACCCAGTACTTC,CASGGGGRREETQYF,.,TRBV5-1,TRBJ2-5,.,15
TGTGCCAGCAGCTTCCCGGACATCACGACTACGCAGTATTTT,CASSFPDITTTQYF,.,TRBV11-3,TRBJ2-3,.,14
TGTGCCGCAGGTCGGGAGAAGAACACTGAAGCTTTCTTT,CAAGREKNTEAFF,.,TRBV2,TRBJ1-1,.,13
TGCGCCAGCAGCCTCCTACAGGGGTCCAGGGAGAGGAATGAGCAGTTCTTC,CASSLLQGSRERNEQFF,.,TRBV4-1,TRBJ2-1,TRBD1,17
TGTGCCAGCAGCCAAGCGCAGGGGGAGTACTATGGCTACACCTTC,CASSQAQGEYYGYTF,.,TRBV3-1/TRBV3-2,TRBJ1-2,TRBD1,15
TGTGCCAGCAGCCAAGGGGCAGACCGAGAGACCCAGTACTTC,CASSQGADRETQYF,.,TRBV4-2,TRBJ2-5,.,14
TGTGCCAGCAGTCAGGGGTACTCCTACGAGCAGTACTTC,CASSQGYSYEQYF,.,TRBV9,TRBJ2-7,.,13
TGTGCCAGCAGTCCAGTTCCCTCCTACAATGAGCAGTTCTTC,CASSPVPSYNEQFF,.,TRBV28,TRBJ2-1,.,14
TGTGCCAGCGCGCTAGCGGGGGGGGCGGAGCAGTTCTTC,CASALAGGAEQFF,once,TRBV7-9,TRBJ2-1,TRBD2,13
TGTGCCAGCAGCTACCCCGGGGTTAGCAATCAGCCCCAGCATTTT,CASSYPGVSNQPQHF,.,TRBV28,TRBJ1-5,.,15
TGTGCCAGCAGCTCCCTAGGCGGGGGGGCGTTCAATGAGCAGTTCTTC,CASSSLGGGAFNEQFF,.,TRBV7-2,TRBJ2-1,TRBD2,16
TGTGCCAGCAGTTTCACCGGGAGCAATCAGCCCCAGCATTTT,CASSFTGSNQPQHF,few,TRBV27,TRBJ1-5,.,14
TGTGCCAGCAGTTTTTGGACTAGCGGGAATAGGAAAGAGACCCAGTACTTC,CASSFWTSGNRKETQYF,.,TRBV28,TRBJ2-5,TRBD2,17
TGTGCCAGCAGCCGACAGGGCACTGAAGCTTTCTTT,CASSRQGTEAFF,.,TRBV6-4,TRBJ1-1,TRBD1,12
TGTGCCAGCAGTAGATCACGAGGGTACGGGGGGCAGAACACTGAAGCTTTCTTT,CASSRSRGYGGQNTEAFF,.,TRBV6-6,TRBJ1-1,.,18
TGCGCCAGCAGTGAGCGGGGTCGGGGGGGGCCCAGGGAGACCCAGTACTTC,CASSERGRGGPRETQYF,.,TRBV10-2,TRBJ2-5,TRBD2,17
TGCGCCAGCAGCCGGGCCCAGGGGGTATGGGTCCAAGAGACCCAGTACTTC,CASSRAQGVWVQETQYF,.,TRBV5-1,TRBJ2-5,TRBD1,17
TGTGCCAGCAGGCGGACTAGCGGGACCTACGAGCAGTACTTC,CASRRTSGTYEQYF,few,TRBV6-5,TRBJ2-7,TRBD2,14
TGTGCCAGCAGCTTAACAGGAGACAGGGGGAATGAGCAGTTCTTC,CASSLTGDRGNEQFF,.,TRBV7-3,TRBJ2-1,TRBD1,15
TGTGCCAGCAGCTTACGGACTAGCGGCTACACAGATACGCAGTATTTT,CASSLRTSGYTDTQYF,.,TRBV7-2,TRBJ2-3,TRBD2,16
TGTGCCAGCAGTTTACTGGCGGACACTGAAGCTTTCTTT,CASSLLADTEAFF,.,TRBV28,TRBJ1-1,.,13